The rows below give T cell receptor beta chains drawn from one sample of a study of response to subunit inactivated influenza vaccine. TCRdb processed the RT-PCR reads anew with MiXCR; each CDR3 protein has one entry. The sample gives about 540,000 distinct CDR3 sequences, under 30% of which show up once; 2.5% to 3% is in the top ten. This sample also belongs to another study, concerning T cells expressing NK-cell markers.

Sequenced here: CD4+ T cells sorted from PBMCs, sampled about 12 days after vaccination. The source is a middle-aged man who received an inactivated influenza vaccine. The CDR3 runs from the conserved cysteine through the conserved F or W. Each record gives: clone size, J gene, D gene, V gene, CDR3 DNA, CDR3 protein. D genes are given only for firm matches. The size entry is marked missing in some rows and otherwise reads once, few, many or a size class.

clone size: NA
J gene: TRBJ2-7
D gene: NA
V gene: TRBV3-1
CDR3 DNA: TGTGCCAGCAGCCAAGCAAGGGTTGGAGGGAGAAACGAGCAGTACTTC
CDR3 protein: CASSQARVGGRNEQYF

clone size: NA
J gene: TRBJ2-7
D gene: TRBD1
V gene: TRBV10-3
CDR3 DNA: TGTGCCATCAGCCCCACAGGGGTCCACGAGCAGTACTTC
CDR3 protein: CAISPTGVHEQYF

clone size: many
J gene: TRBJ2-7
D gene: NA
V gene: TRBV7-2
CDR3 DNA: TGTGCCAGCAGCTTAGACAGGAGCTCCTACGAGCAGTACTTC
CDR3 protein: CASSLDRSSYEQYF

clone size: few
J gene: TRBJ2-2
D gene: TRBD1
V gene: TRBV28
CDR3 DNA: TGTGCCAGCAGTTTTGTGACAGGGTCTCCCGGGGAGCTGTTTTTT
CDR3 protein: CASSFVTGSPGELFF

clone size: NA
J gene: TRBJ1-4
D gene: NA
V gene: TRBV18
CDR3 DNA: TGTGCCAGCTCAGCTCGGACAACTAATGAAAAACTGTTTTTT
CDR3 protein: CASSARTTNEKLFF

clone size: NA
J gene: TRBJ1-3
D gene: TRBD1
V gene: TRBV30
CDR3 DNA: TGTGCCTGGAGACAAAGGGGGCTGTCTGGAAACACCATATATTTT
CDR3 protein: CAWRQRGLSGNTIYF

clone size: many
J gene: TRBJ2-1
D gene: NA
V gene: TRBV12-3/TRBV12-4
CDR3 DNA: TGTGCCAGCAGCCGCCTTGATGAGCAGTTCTTC
CDR3 protein: CASSRLDEQFF

clone size: many
J gene: TRBJ2-1
D gene: TRBD2
V gene: TRBV4-1
CDR3 DNA: TGCGCCAGCAGCCAAGGAGCGGGAGCAGGTGATGAGCAGTTCTTC
CDR3 protein: CASSQGAGAGDEQFF

clone size: few
J gene: TRBJ1-5
D gene: NA
V gene: TRBV5-5
CDR3 DNA: TGTGCCAGCAGCTTGACCAGGGGAGCGAATCAGCCCCAGCATTTT
CDR3 protein: CASSLTRGANQPQHF

clone size: NA
J gene: TRBJ2-2
D gene: TRBD2
V gene: TRBV9
CDR3 DNA: TGTGCCAGCACCCGGACTAGCGGGGTCGGGGAGCTGTTTTTT
CDR3 protein: CASTRTSGVGELFF